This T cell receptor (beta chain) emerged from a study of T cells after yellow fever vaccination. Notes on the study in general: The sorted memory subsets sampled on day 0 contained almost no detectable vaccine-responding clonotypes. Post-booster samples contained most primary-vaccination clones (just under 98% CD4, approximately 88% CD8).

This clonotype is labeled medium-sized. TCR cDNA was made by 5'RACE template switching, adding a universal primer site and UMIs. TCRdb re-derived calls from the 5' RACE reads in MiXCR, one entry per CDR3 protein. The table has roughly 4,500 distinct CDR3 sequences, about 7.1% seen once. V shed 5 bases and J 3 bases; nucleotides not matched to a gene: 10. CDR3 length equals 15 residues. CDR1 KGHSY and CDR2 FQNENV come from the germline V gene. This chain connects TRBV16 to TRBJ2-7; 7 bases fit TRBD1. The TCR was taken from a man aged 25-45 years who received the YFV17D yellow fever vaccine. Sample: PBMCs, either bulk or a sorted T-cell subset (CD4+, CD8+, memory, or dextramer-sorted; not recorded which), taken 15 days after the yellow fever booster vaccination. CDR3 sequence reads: CASSGTGQKGYEQYF. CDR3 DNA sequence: TGTGCCAGCAGCGGAACGGGACAGAAAGGCTACGAGCAGTACTTC.